Reported below is one T cell receptor (beta chain). No antigen is known for it. Nothing much larger sits one base from this clone, and base qualities are not available. This specimen comes from a study of blood T cell repertoires in COVID-19 (dated by TCRdb to 2018 to 2021). About the study as a whole: Collaborator samples came from the United States, Italy and Spain and covered acute and convalescent phases of COVID-19. Samples came from the ongoing ImmuneRACE study (first 160 participants) plus 1,254 subjects from 6 global collaborators. Where available, HLA class I and class II types were taken from metadata supplied by the sample provider and were not determined by assay-based typing. Subjects who had been exposed to COVID-19, were actively infected with it, or had recovered from it provided the deeply sampled blood TCRbeta repertoires that made up the dataset. The repertoires were made available in a free public database intended to serve as a resource for research on the immune response to SARS-CoV-2. The prospective study material was composed of cDNA or gDNA derived from T cells, B-cell-depleted T cells, or PBMCs. Sample metadata almost always included a de-identified subject ID, COVID-19 status, age in years and sex. The study at large found these results: The quantity of clinical and demographic metadata differed by source and by participant and was supplied without curation.

Each collaborating institution followed its own protocols to collect whole blood in K2EDTA tubes. For TCRbeta analysis, collaborators shipped samples as frozen whole blood, isolated PBMCs, or DNA extracted from either of those sample types. CDR1 and CDR2, looked up from the germline V gene, are SGHRS and YFSETQ. V is clipped by 0 bases and J by 2 bases, and the sequence between their germline boundaries is 12 bases long. The CDR3 starts with the cysteine, ends with the phenylalanine, and has 16 residues. Solely the CDR3 DNA is kept, with 48 bases framed from the first base. The immunoSEQ Assay, a bias-controlled multiplex PCR, was used to amplify TCRbeta CDR3 regions from genomic DNA. Concerning the study's data processing: The number of nucleated cells in each sample was estimated by amplification of reference gene primers within the assay. To quantify the absolute abundance of each unique TCRbeta CDR3 rearrangement, sequence reads were collapsed and filtered. For each sample, productive Simpson clonality was calculated as the square root of Simpson's diversity index over productive rearrangements. Imported from immuneACCESS, the table was reduced by TCRdb to in-frame sequences with V and J called. These copies leave out some clones; in studies compared against another copy, an unresolved V gene accounts for under half, and the cause of the remainder is not known. The D gene and trimming were derived from the DNA, and the V and J assignments and clone size from that table. This sample is represented by 85,000 to 100,000 clones; roughly 80% of them were singletons. The ten largest account for approximately 24% of the sample.

The sequence joins TRBV5-1 to TRBJ2-1, with TRBD1 as a weak D call on 5 bases. Sequencing input: peripheral blood. The clonotype comes from a human donor in a cohort sampled during active COVID-19. The nucleotide sequence is TGCGCCAGCAGCTTGGGGATGACAGCCACCTACAATGAGCAGTTCTTC. Its product reads: CASSLGMTATYNEQFF.